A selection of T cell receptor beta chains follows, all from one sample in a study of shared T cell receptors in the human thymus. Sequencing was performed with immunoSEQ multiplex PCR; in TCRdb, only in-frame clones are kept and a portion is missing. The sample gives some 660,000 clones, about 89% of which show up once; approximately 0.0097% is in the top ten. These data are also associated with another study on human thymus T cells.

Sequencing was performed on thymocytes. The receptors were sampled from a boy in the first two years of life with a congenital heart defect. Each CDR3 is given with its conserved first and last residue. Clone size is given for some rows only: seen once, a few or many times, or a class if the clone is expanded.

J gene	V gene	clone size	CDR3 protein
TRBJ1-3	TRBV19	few	CASSLERDSSGNTIYF
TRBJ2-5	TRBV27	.	CASSPTRVTETQYF
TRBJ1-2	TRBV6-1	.	CASSEIGQGCGYTF
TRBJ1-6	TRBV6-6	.	CASSDWTRIFSPLHF
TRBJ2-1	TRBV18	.	CASSPGTRNEQFF
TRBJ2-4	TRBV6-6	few	CASRDRGPDIQYF
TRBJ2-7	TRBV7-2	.	CASSLVASGRAVYEQYF
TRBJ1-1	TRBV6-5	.	CASSSETGEAFF
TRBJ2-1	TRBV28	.	CASSHLVGVYNEQFF
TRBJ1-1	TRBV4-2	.	CASSPRHSPNTEAFF
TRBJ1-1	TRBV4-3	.	CASSHTAGRWPNTEAFF
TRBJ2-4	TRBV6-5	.	CASSIIEEAKNIQYF
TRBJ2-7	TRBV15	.	CATSRGGRDRSYEQYF
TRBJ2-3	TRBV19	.	CASTPVARSNPTDTQYF
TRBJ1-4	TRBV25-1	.	CASSEYWGNTTNEKLFF
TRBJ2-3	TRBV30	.	CAWSGSDSGGSPSTDTQYF
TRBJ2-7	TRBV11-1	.	CASSQAWGHRTFSYEQYF
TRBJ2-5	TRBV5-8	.	CAKGGETQYF
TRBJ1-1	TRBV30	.	CAWSVGQGPFTYTEAFF
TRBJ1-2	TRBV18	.	CASSPPLGQDFVAAYGYTF
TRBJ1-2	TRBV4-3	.	CASSQDRGGLGYGYTF
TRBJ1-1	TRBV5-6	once	CASSLGGPSTNTEAFF
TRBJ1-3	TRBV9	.	CASGTEVRNTIYF
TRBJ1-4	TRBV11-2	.	CASSLEANEKLFF
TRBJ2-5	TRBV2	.	CASSEGNREKETQYF
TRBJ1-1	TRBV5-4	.	CASSSLSPDRPPEAFF
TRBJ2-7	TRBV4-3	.	CASSQDITRGGWSEQYF
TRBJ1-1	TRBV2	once	CASIPEGMNTEAFF
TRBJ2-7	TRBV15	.	CATSRGEGISSYEQYF
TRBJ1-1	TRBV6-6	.	CASITGGRGEAFF
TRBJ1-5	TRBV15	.	CATSSLLDISNQPQHF
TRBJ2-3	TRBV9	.	CASSRSGGQGADTQYF
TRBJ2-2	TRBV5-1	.	CASSHDTLNTGELFF
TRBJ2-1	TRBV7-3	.	CASRETSSNEQFF
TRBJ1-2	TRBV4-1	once	CASSQVPRGHGYTF